The entry that follows covers one TCR beta chain sequence. The antigen is not known. The data were taken from a study of blood T cells in healthy people across ages. At the level of the study: Per two T cells, template switching captured roughly one barcoded beta molecule. Study-wide results and limits: The fall in TCR beta diversity per million T cells was roughly linear with age.

For the second PCR, which ran for about 6 to 11 cycles, a sample-barcoded 5' primer and a J-beta primer mix were used. The template-switch adaptor was a 5' adaptor with 12 random nucleotides. It tagged each cDNA molecule. MiXCR was run by TCRdb on the 5' RACE reads, yielding one entry per CDR3 protein. The data hold fewer than 1.5 million distinct CDR3 sequences, with roughly 40% observed a single time. V lost 2 bases to trimming and J lost 5 bases, with 10 bases between them. The CDR3 runs 14 residues. CDR1 ENHRY and CDR2 SYGVKD come from the germline V gene. The sequenced sample was blood. The sequence came from a woman between 18 and 29 years old in good health. V is TRBV10-3 and J is TRBJ2-1; D perhaps matches TRBD1 (5 bases). For the CDR3, the DNA is TGTGCCATCAGTGAGAGAACAGGCGACAATGAGCAGTTCTTC. It specifies CAISERTGDNEQFF.